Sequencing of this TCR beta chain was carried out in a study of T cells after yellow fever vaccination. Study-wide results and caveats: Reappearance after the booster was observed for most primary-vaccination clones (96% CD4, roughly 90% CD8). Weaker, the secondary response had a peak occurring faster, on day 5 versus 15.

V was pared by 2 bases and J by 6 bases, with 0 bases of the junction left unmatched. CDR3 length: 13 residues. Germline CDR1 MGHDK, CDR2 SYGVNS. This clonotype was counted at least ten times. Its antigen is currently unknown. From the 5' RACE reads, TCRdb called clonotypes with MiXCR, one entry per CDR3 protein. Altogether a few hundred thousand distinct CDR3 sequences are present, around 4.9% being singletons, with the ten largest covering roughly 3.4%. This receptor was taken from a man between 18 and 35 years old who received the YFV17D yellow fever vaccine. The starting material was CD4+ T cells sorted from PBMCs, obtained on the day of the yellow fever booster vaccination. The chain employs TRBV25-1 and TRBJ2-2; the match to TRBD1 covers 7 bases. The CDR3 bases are TGTGCCAGCAGTGAACAGGGGGCCGGGGAGCTGTTTTTT. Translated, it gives CASSEQGAGELFF.